These T cell receptor beta chains were read from a single sample in a study of blood T cell repertoires in COVID-19. The table came from immunoSEQ multiplex PCR; TCRdb's copy has only in-frame clones and leaves some out. Of about 160,000 clones detected, roughly four fifths appear once; the ten largest clones hold about 20%. The material sequenced was peripheral blood. Receptor source: a woman older than 75 with acute or convalescent COVID-19. The CDR3 runs from the conserved cysteine through the conserved F or W. A D gene is named only where the DNA matches it firmly. The size entry is marked missing in some rows and otherwise reads once, few, many or a size class.

V gene: TRBV6-5
clone size: once
J gene: TRBJ2-3
D gene: TRBD1
CDR3 protein: CASSPGGRGTDTQYF
CDR3 DNA: TGTGCCAGCAGTCCAGGGGGCCGGGGCACAGATACGCAGTATTTT

V gene: TRBV6-4
clone size: NA
J gene: TRBJ2-1
D gene: NA
CDR3 protein: CASAAFSSYNEQFF
CDR3 DNA: TGTGCCAGCGCGGCGTTTAGCTCCTACAATGAGCAGTTCTTC

V gene: TRBV16
clone size: NA
J gene: TRBJ1-5
D gene: TRBD1
CDR3 protein: CASSQSSGTGNQPQHF
CDR3 DNA: TGTGCCAGCAGCCAATCATCCGGGACAGGCAATCAGCCCCAGCATTTT

V gene: TRBV9
clone size: many
J gene: TRBJ2-7
D gene: NA
CDR3 protein: CASSTGTTEEQYF
CDR3 DNA: TGTGCCAGCAGCACCGGGACAACGGAAGAGCAGTACTTC

V gene: TRBV19
clone size: NA
J gene: TRBJ1-2
D gene: TRBD1
CDR3 protein: CASRRQGSHYGYTF
CDR3 DNA: TGTGCCAGTAGGAGACAGGGGTCCCACTATGGCTACACCTTC

V gene: TRBV13
clone size: NA
J gene: TRBJ2-3
D gene: NA
CDR3 protein: CASSLSRASGTDTQYF
CDR3 DNA: TGTGCCAGCAGCTTATCTAGGGCTAGCGGCACAGATACGCAGTATTTT

V gene: TRBV5-4
clone size: NA
J gene: TRBJ1-2
D gene: NA
CDR3 protein: CASSSRDAANYGYTF
CDR3 DNA: TGTGCCAGCAGCAGCAGGGATGCAGCTAACTATGGCTACACCTTC

V gene: TRBV7-2
clone size: NA
J gene: TRBJ2-7
D gene: NA
CDR3 protein: CASSLRATYEQYF
CDR3 DNA: TGTGCCAGCAGCTTAAGAGCAACCTACGAGCAGTACTTC

V gene: TRBV18
clone size: NA
J gene: TRBJ1-2
D gene: NA
CDR3 protein: CASSPGPGEAYGYTF
CDR3 DNA: TGTGCCAGCTCACCAGGACCCGGGGAGGCATATGGCTACACCTTC

V gene: TRBV5-4
clone size: NA
J gene: TRBJ2-2
D gene: NA
CDR3 protein: CASSLEQGNTGELFF
CDR3 DNA: TGTGCCAGCAGCTTGGAACAGGGGAACACCGGGGAGCTGTTTTTT

V gene: TRBV2
clone size: NA
J gene: TRBJ1-5
D gene: TRBD1
CDR3 protein: CASSEGGTVQPQHF
CDR3 DNA: TGTGCCAGCAGTGAAGGGGGGACAGTTCAGCCCCAGCATTTT

V gene: TRBV10-1
clone size: NA
J gene: TRBJ2-5
D gene: TRBD2
CDR3 protein: CASSGEAGAPQETQYF
CDR3 DNA: TGCGCCAGCAGTGGAGAAGCGGGAGCCCCCCAAGAGACCCAGTACTTC

V gene: TRBV6-2/TRBV6-3
clone size: few
J gene: TRBJ2-7
D gene: TRBD2
CDR3 protein: CASSSDSGQQYF
CDR3 DNA: TGTGCCAGCAGTTCAGATAGCGGGCAGCAGTACTTC

V gene: TRBV6-5
clone size: NA
J gene: TRBJ2-2
D gene: TRBD2
CDR3 protein: CASSSTSGRLGELFF
CDR3 DNA: TGTGCCAGCAGTTCGACTAGCGGGAGGCTCGGGGAGCTGTTTTTT

V gene: TRBV2
clone size: NA
J gene: TRBJ1-2
D gene: NA
CDR3 protein: CASSPEGQGGYTF
CDR3 DNA: TGTGCCAGCAGTCCCGAGGGCCAAGGGGGCTACACCTTC

V gene: TRBV2
clone size: NA
J gene: TRBJ1-1
D gene: TRBD1
CDR3 protein: CASSAEGATEAFF
CDR3 DNA: TGTGCCAGCAGTGCAGAGGGGGCCACTGAAGCTTTCTTT

V gene: TRBV7-8
clone size: NA
J gene: TRBJ2-7
D gene: NA
CDR3 protein: CASVEGRAYEQYF
CDR3 DNA: TGTGCCAGCGTCGAGGGCCGAGCCTACGAGCAGTACTTC

V gene: TRBV6-2/TRBV6-3
clone size: NA
J gene: TRBJ1-5
D gene: NA
CDR3 protein: CASSFTNQPQHF
CDR3 DNA: TGTGCCAGCAGTTTCACTAATCAGCCCCAGCATTTT

V gene: TRBV9
clone size: NA
J gene: TRBJ2-2
D gene: TRBD2
CDR3 protein: CASSGRGGTSITGELFF
CDR3 DNA: TGTGCCAGCAGCGGACGTGGGGGGACTAGCATAACCGGGGAGCTGTTTTTT

V gene: TRBV27
clone size: NA
J gene: TRBJ1-2
D gene: TRBD1
CDR3 protein: CASRPPGQGPRYGYTF
CDR3 DNA: TGTGCCAGCAGGCCCCCGGGACAGGGCCCCCGGTATGGCTACACCTTC

V gene: TRBV20-1
clone size: few
J gene: TRBJ2-7
D gene: TRBD2
CDR3 protein: CSASAGTSGYEQYF
CDR3 DNA: TGCAGTGCTAGTGCCGGGACTAGCGGCTACGAGCAGTACTTC

V gene: TRBV27
clone size: NA
J gene: TRBJ1-5
D gene: NA
CDR3 protein: CASSPTPQNQPQHF
CDR3 DNA: TGTGCCAGCAGTCCAACCCCTCAGAATCAGCCCCAGCATTTT

V gene: TRBV5-1
clone size: NA
J gene: TRBJ1-2
D gene: TRBD1
CDR3 protein: CASSFMGTDPNYGYTF
CDR3 DNA: TGCGCCAGCAGCTTTATGGGGACAGATCCTAACTATGGCTACACCTTC

V gene: TRBV7-9
clone size: NA
J gene: TRBJ2-7
D gene: NA
CDR3 protein: CASEPGGLSYEQYF
CDR3 DNA: TGTGCCAGCGAGCCCGGAGGCCTCTCCTACGAGCAGTACTTC

V gene: TRBV24-1
clone size: NA
J gene: TRBJ2-1
D gene: NA
CDR3 protein: CATSKRGDEQFF
CDR3 DNA: TGTGCCACCAGTAAACGCGGCGATGAGCAGTTCTTC

V gene: TRBV30
clone size: NA
J gene: TRBJ2-2
D gene: TRBD2
CDR3 protein: CAWNRREGTGELFF
CDR3 DNA: TGTGCCTGGAACAGGAGGGAGGGCACCGGGGAGCTGTTTTTT

V gene: TRBV10-2
clone size: NA
J gene: TRBJ2-5
D gene: TRBD2
CDR3 protein: CASSETSGHQETQYF
CDR3 DNA: TGCGCCAGCAGTGAGACTAGCGGGCACCAAGAGACCCAGTACTTC

V gene: TRBV18
clone size: once
J gene: TRBJ2-7
D gene: NA
CDR3 protein: CASSPAGGHEQYF
CDR3 DNA: TGTGCCAGCTCACCGGCCGGAGGTCACGAGCAGTACTTC

V gene: TRBV4-1
clone size: NA
J gene: TRBJ2-1
D gene: TRBD2
CDR3 protein: CASSLEPGLADEQFF
CDR3 DNA: TGCGCCAGCAGCCTCGAGCCGGGACTAGCGGATGAGCAGTTCTTC

V gene: TRBV19
clone size: NA
J gene: TRBJ2-4
D gene: TRBD2
CDR3 protein: CASSPGGGRAKNIQYF
CDR3 DNA: TGTGCCAGTAGCCCGGGAGGGGGTCGAGCCAAAAACATTCAGTACTTC

V gene: TRBV12-3/TRBV12-4
clone size: NA
J gene: TRBJ1-5
D gene: NA
CDR3 protein: CASRDRGNQPQHF
CDR3 DNA: TGTGCCAGCAGGGACAGAGGCAATCAGCCCCAGCATTTT

V gene: TRBV6-2/TRBV6-3
clone size: NA
J gene: TRBJ1-2
D gene: NA
CDR3 protein: CASSYEGGNYGYTF
CDR3 DNA: TGTGCCAGCAGTTACGAAGGCGGAAACTATGGCTACACCTTC

V gene: TRBV12-3/TRBV12-4
clone size: NA
J gene: TRBJ2-3
D gene: NA
CDR3 protein: CASGLTRGTQYF
CDR3 DNA: TGTGCCTCGGGGCTGACGCGGGGTACGCAGTATTTT

V gene: TRBV6-5
clone size: NA
J gene: TRBJ1-1
D gene: NA
CDR3 protein: CASSYSGGGHTEAFF
CDR3 DNA: TGTGCCAGCAGTTACTCGGGCGGGGGGCACACTGAAGCTTTCTTT

V gene: TRBV5-4
clone size: NA
J gene: TRBJ2-6
D gene: NA
CDR3 protein: CASSLYGANVLTF
CDR3 DNA: TGTGCCAGCAGCTTATATGGGGCCAACGTCCTGACTTTC

V gene: TRBV10-2
clone size: few
J gene: TRBJ1-3
D gene: NA
CDR3 protein: CASGHISGNTIYF
CDR3 DNA: TGCGCCAGCGGACATATCTCTGGAAACACCATATATTTT

V gene: TRBV18
clone size: NA
J gene: TRBJ1-1
D gene: NA
CDR3 protein: CASSPSGGGTEAFF
CDR3 DNA: TGTGCCAGCTCCCCCTCTGGGGGGGGCACTGAAGCTTTCTTT

V gene: TRBV4-1
clone size: NA
J gene: TRBJ2-1
D gene: TRBD2
CDR3 protein: CASSQWVAGARGNEQFF
CDR3 DNA: TGCGCCAGCAGCCAATGGGTAGCGGGGGCGCGGGGCAATGAGCAGTTCTTC

V gene: TRBV5-5
clone size: NA
J gene: TRBJ2-3
D gene: NA
CDR3 protein: CASSLARSTDTQYF
CDR3 DNA: TGTGCCAGCAGCTTGGCCCGTAGCACAGATACGCAGTATTTT

V gene: TRBV7-6
clone size: NA
J gene: TRBJ1-1
D gene: NA
CDR3 protein: CASSSLLAGDDGMNTEAFF
CDR3 DNA: TGTGCCAGCAGCTCCCTCCTCGCCGGAGACGATGGAATGAACACTGAAGCTTTCTTT